The clone carrying this T cell receptor beta chain was detected only once. The antigen remains unidentified. The entry originates in a study of CD8 T cells in Susac syndrome. Random hexamers were used to reverse transcribe about 0.45 to 1 ug of RNA. TCRdb redid the calling of the immunoSEQ multiplex PCR reads with MiXCR, one entry per CDR3 protein. The profile shows approximately 49,000 distinct CDR3 sequences, 95% of them singletons. General study points: The study conceded that its TCR sequencing and HLA analysis involved relatively few individuals. Susac syndrome CD8+ repertoires were clonally expanded, most strongly in CD8+ TEMRA cells.

The patients with Susac syndrome were individuals who fulfilled the recently defined diagnostic criteria for disease that was either definite or probable. TEMRA cells were FACS-enriched, with CD8+ and CD4+ T cells isolated negatively. The V and J ends lost 5 bases and 6 bases, in that order; junction bases with no gene match: 4. The CDR3 loop spans 12 amino acids. Germline loops: CDR1 SGHTA, CDR2 FQGTGA. J is TRBJ2-7 and V is TRBV7-3; 7 positions match TRBD1. The receptor was isolated from a human donor with Susac syndrome. The sample consisted of CD8+ T cells from PBMCs. CDR3 sequence reads: CASSPRQGEQYF. In DNA form, the CDR3 reads TGTGCCAGCAGCCCCCGACAGGGCGAGCAGTACTTC.